Sequencing of this T cell receptor beta chain was carried out in a study of siplizumab effects on memory and regulatory T cells. Study results and caveats: Researchers could not give a naive or memory phenotype to roughly 75-97% of proliferating CD4+ or CD8+ clones. Mappable CD4+ clones that were alloreactive averaged 68.8% Treg-derived with siplizumab versus approximately 27% in controls. There was no confirmation of the suppressive function of proliferating Tregs from siplizumab cultures. Mapping to unstimulated subsets was achieved for only a minor fraction of alloreactive clones.

The data were produced by immunoSEQ multiplex PCR, yet TCRdb's version contains in-frame clones alone and is incomplete. The top ten hold around 0.31% of the sample, which has 75,000 to 100,000 clones, 85% to 95% seen once. This clone was counted between two and nine times. Its antigen is still unknown. The clonotype was recovered from a human donor in good health. Sequenced input: non-Treg CD4+ T cells sorted from blood.

The CDR3 DNA reads TGTGCCTGGAGTACCAGGGGGTCCAACACTGAAGCTTTCTTT. This gives the protein CAWSTRGSNTEAFF. The chain links TRBV30 to TRBJ1-1; TRBD1 matches at 7 bases. CDR1 and CDR2 (germline): GTSNPN, SVGIG (reference sequence). This CDR3 spans 14 amino acids. V dropped 2 bases and J dropped 2; count of bases not matched to a gene: 5.